This T cell receptor (beta chain) was profiled in a study of T cell changes during pregnancy in multiple sclerosis. Repertoires were generated with immunoSEQ multiplex PCR, while TCRdb's copy carries only in-frame clones and drops some. This table has tens of thousands of clones, 94% appearing once. Germline V gene sequence: CDR1 MGHRA, CDR2 YSYEKL. The CDR3 totals 17 residues. The V gene end was trimmed by 3 bases and the J gene end by 5 bases; junction bases not matched to a gene: 11. This sequence joins TRBV4-1 and TRBJ2-1, with 9 bases that match TRBD2. The input for sequencing was CD8+ T cells from peripheral blood mononuclear cells, taken in the third trimester of pregnancy. The sequence came from a female donor with multiple sclerosis, enrolled in a pregnancy study. The CDR3: CASSHFVSLAGNNEQFF. Written as DNA, the CDR3 is TGCGCCAGCAGCCATTTTGTGTCACTAGCGGGTAACAATGAGCAGTTCTTC.